Listed below are T cell receptor beta chains from one sample, sequenced in a study of blood T cell repertoires in COVID-19. TCRdb's copy holds only in-frame clones and misses some; the assay was immunoSEQ multiplex PCR. Of about 71,000 clones listed, 82% are singletons. Sequenced: peripheral blood. The receptor set was obtained from a woman at least 80 years old with acute or convalescent COVID-19. CDR3s include the opening cysteine and the closing phenylalanine or tryptophan. The size field is filled for only some rows; it gives once, few, many or a size class.

V gene | clone size | CDR3 protein
TRBV27 | once | CASRTGGVGQSLFF
TRBV19 | - | CASSIMKTSYNEQFF
TRBV6-5 | - | CASTPGSDYNEQFF
TRBV7-2 | - | CASSRTDSNQPQHF
TRBV5-4 | - | CASSSGRWQGLNTIYF
TRBV11-3 | - | CASSFGQAYEQYF
TRBV15 | - | CATSRDRRGRGYTF
TRBV29-1 | few | CSVVLTEAFF
TRBV6-5 | - | CASPPRRGLYNEQFF
TRBV14 | - | CASSHDDFTGGTEAFF
TRBV30 | - | CAWNTANTEAFF
TRBV11-2 | few | CASSLDSGMKETQYF
TRBV27 | - | CASSRLYGQGRSNGYTF
TRBV15 | - | CATSRDLTGGVETQYF
TRBV6-5 | - | CASSYLTGGSGNTIYF
TRBV6-5 | few | CASRTTSGRFHEQYF
TRBV7-6 | once | CASSSRTTTNEKLFF
TRBV18 | - | CASSPGGRGRETQYF
TRBV10-2 | - | CASSEWQGNQPQHF
TRBV10-3 | many | CATSVADSGNTIYF
TRBV5-1 | - | CASSPGGGERKTEAFF
TRBV21-1 | - | CASSPGTGPYF
TRBV28 | - | CASSSTGAYYGYTF
TRBV3-1/TRBV3-2 | - | CASSLGGTGMVAEAFF
TRBV10-2 | few | CASSGWTGGYEQYF
TRBV6-5 | many | CASSYREGQPQHF
TRBV11-2 | - | CASSLEVERVRGTGELFF
TRBV2 | few | CASRGDRVNTEAFF
TRBV6-2/TRBV6-3 | - | CASSYSRLAGGLTGELFF
TRBV7-6 | - | CASSAGLAVYEQYF
TRBV6-1 | - | CASSEGQGFTYYEQYF
TRBV9 | - | CASSVTTGNTEAFF
TRBV19 | - | CASSGVSGNTIYF
TRBV5-1 | - | CASSGSGGAYEQYF
TRBV5-6 | - | CASSPGGLGYEQYF
TRBV7-9 | - | CASLAGSSGELFF
TRBV6-5 | few | CASSVASGTKETQYF
TRBV19 | - | CASSIETGQGTDTQYF
TRBV19 | - | CASKREPKGNEQFF
TRBV7-3 | - | CASSPTGFADTQYF
TRBV18 | once | CASSKGLWEQYF
TRBV28 | - | CASSFRGQPQHF
TRBV7-9 | few | CASSPDTTYEQYF
TRBV15 | - | CATSRDFVNTEAFF
TRBV2 | - | CASSERQETNYGYTF
TRBV23-1 | - | CASWAVTNTEAFF
TRBV7-2 | - | CASSSSTGTGTEAFF
TRBV7-2 | - | CASSLVLRGLRYNEQFF
TRBV12-3/TRBV12-4 | - | CASSFRGDGYTF
TRBV14 | - | CASSPIKAGGTGELFF
TRBV10-3 | once | CAISDQDRSGSYEQYF
TRBV3-1/TRBV3-2 | - | CASSATESTGNTIYF
TRBV30 | - | CAWSEGTGADTQYF
TRBV2 | - | CASSLGTSGSTGELFF
TRBV4-3 | - | CASSQELAGGSDTQYF
TRBV11-2 | few | CASSRESAGGYTF
TRBV27 | - | CASSLSPSTDYGYTF
TRBV14 | - | CASSQRGDRANTEAFF
TRBV4-2 | - | CASSPGLAGAYNEQFF
TRBV7-2 | - | CASSLGAGGPYEQYF